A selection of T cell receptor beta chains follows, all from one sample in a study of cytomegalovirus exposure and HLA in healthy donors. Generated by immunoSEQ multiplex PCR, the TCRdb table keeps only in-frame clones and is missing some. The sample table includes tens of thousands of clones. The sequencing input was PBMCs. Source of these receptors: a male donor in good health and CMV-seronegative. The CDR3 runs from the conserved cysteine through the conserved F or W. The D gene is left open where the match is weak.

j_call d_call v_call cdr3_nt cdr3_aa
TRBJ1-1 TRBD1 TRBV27 TGTGCCAGCAGTTTAACAGGGGGTTTCACTGAAGCTTTCTTT CASSLTGGFTEAFF
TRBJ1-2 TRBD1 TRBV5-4 TGTGCCTCAACAGGGGGGTTTTATGGCTACACCTTC CASTGGFYGYTF
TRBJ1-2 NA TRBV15 TGTGCCACCAGCAGAGATATGGGGGGGGGCTCCTATGGCTACACCTTC CATSRDMGGGSYGYTF
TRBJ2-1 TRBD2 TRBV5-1 TGCGCCAGCAGCTTGGCCGGGACTAGCAGCTACAATGAGCAGTTCTTC CASSLAGTSSYNEQFF
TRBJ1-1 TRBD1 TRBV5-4 TGTGCCAGCAGCGACAGGGGCCGAGAGAACACTGAAGCTTTCTTT CASSDRGRENTEAFF
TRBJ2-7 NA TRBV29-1 TGCAGCGTTGACGGGCAGGGATACGAGCAGTACTTC CSVDGQGYEQYF
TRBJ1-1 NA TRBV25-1 TGTGCCAGCAGTGTTTCTGGGGGAGGTTCCACTGAAGCTTTCTTT CASSVSGGGSTEAFF
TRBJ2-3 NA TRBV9 TGTGCCAGCGCGGGACTCTACACAGATACGCAGTATTTT CASAGLYTDTQYF
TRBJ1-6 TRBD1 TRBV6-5 TGTGCCAGCAGTCGTCCGGGACAGGGGAATTCACCCCTCCACTTT CASSRPGQGNSPLHF
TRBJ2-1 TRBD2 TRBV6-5 TGCGCCAGCAGTTACTCTAGCGGGGGATACAATGAGCAGTTCTTC CASSYSSGGYNEQFF
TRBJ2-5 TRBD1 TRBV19 TGTGCCAGTAGTATGAAGTTGTTAGGGGGCGAATTCTTGGAGACCCAGTACTTC CASSMKLLGGEFLETQYF
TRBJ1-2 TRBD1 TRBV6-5 TGTGCCAGCAGCCTAGACAGGGACTATGGCTACACCTTC CASSLDRDYGYTF
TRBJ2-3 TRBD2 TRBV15 TGTGCCACCAGCGTAAAGACTAGCGGGGGCACAGATACGCAGTATTTT CATSVKTSGGTDTQYF
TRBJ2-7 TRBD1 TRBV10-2 TGCGCCAGCAGTGACCGGGACAGGGGATGGGAGCAGTACTTC CASSDRDRGWEQYF
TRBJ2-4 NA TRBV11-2 TGTGCCAGCAGCTTAGTCAGGCGGGGAGTTAAAAACATTCAGTACTTC CASSLVRRGVKNIQYF
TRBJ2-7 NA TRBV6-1 TGTGCCAGCAGTGAAGTTTTAGCCTACGAGCAGTACTTC CASSEVLAYEQYF
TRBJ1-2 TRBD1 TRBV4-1 TGCGCCAGCAGCCAGCCGGGACAGGGTGTCTATGGCTACACCTTC CASSQPGQGVYGYTF
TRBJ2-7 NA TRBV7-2 TGTGCCAGCAGCCACCGAGGACTTACCTACGAGCAGTACTTC CASSHRGLTYEQYF
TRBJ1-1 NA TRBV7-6 TGTGCCAGCAGCTTATGGACAGCGGACACTGAAGCTTTCTTT CASSLWTADTEAFF
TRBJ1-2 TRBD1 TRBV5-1 TGCGCCAGCAGCTTGGGGGACAGTCCCTACTATGGCTACACCTTC CASSLGDSPYYGYTF
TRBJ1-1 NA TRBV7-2 TGTGCCAGCAGCCTAAGCCGGGACAAGAGGAACACTGAAGCTTTCTTT CASSLSRDKRNTEAFF
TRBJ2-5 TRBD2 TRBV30 TGTGCCTGGGGCGGGCCGCGGGGGGAGACCCAGTACTTC CAWGGPRGETQYF
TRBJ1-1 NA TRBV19 TGTGCCAGTACCTACCTCGCGGACAGCCACATGAACACTGAAGCTTTCTTT CASTYLADSHMNTEAFF
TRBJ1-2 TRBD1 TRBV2 TGTGCCAGCACCCCGGGACAGGGGGCCTTCTATGGCTACACCTTC CASTPGQGAFYGYTF
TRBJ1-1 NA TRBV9 TGTGCCAGCCTGGGGCCAAACACTGAAGCTTTCTTT CASLGPNTEAFF
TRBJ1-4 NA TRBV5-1 TGCGCCAGCAGCCCAGAGGTTAATGAAAAACTGTTTTTT CASSPEVNEKLFF
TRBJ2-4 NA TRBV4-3 TGCGCCAGCAGCCAAGGAGAGCGCGGGGGCAAGGGGGCCAAAAACATTCAGTACTTC CASSQGERGGKGAKNIQYF
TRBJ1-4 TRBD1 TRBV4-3 TGCGCCAGCAGCCAATTGACAGGGGAGGGTGAAAAACTGTTTTTT CASSQLTGEGEKLFF
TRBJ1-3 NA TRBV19 TGTGCCAGTAGTCGCAGGGGTAGCTCTGGAAACACCATATATTTT CASSRRGSSGNTIYF
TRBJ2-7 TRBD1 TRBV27 TGTGCCAGTCGGACAGGGGCCTACGAGCAGTACTTC CASRTGAYEQYF
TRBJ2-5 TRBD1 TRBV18 TGTGCCAGCTTTGGACAGGGTGGGGAGACCCAGTACTTC CASFGQGGETQYF
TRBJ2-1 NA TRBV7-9 TGTGCCAGCAGCTTAACGGGGGACAATGAGCAGTTCTTC CASSLTGDNEQFF
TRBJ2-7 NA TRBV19 TGTGCCAGTAGTATAGGCACCGGGGGGCCCAGCTCCTACGAGCAGTACTTC CASSIGTGGPSSYEQYF
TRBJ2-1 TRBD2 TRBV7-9 TGTGCCAGCAGGATCCCCGCCGGGGGGGCAAATGAGCAGTTCTTC CASRIPAGGANEQFF
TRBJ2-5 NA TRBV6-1 TGTGCCAGCAGTGATCAAGGCGGGGGCCCCGTCGGGACCCAGTACTTC CASSDQGGGPVGTQYF
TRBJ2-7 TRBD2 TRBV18 TGTGCCAGCTCACCGGGGGGCAGCGGGGGCGAGCAGTACTTC CASSPGGSGGEQYF
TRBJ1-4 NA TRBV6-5 TGTGCCAGCAGCACTTGGGGGGGATCGGGTGAAAAACTGTTTTTT CASSTWGGSGEKLFF
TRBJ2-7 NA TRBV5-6 TGTGCCAGCAGCGGAGGACGGCCAGCGCCCTACGAGCAGTACTTC CASSGGRPAPYEQYF
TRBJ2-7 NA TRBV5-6 TGTGCCAGCCCGAAGTCCCCGGGGGACGAGCAGTACTTC CASPKSPGDEQYF
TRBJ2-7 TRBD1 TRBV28 TGTGCCAGCAGTGGGACAGGAACCTACGAGCAGTACTTC CASSGTGTYEQYF
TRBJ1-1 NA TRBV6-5 TGTGCCAGCAGTTACAGTACAGGGAACACTGAAGCTTTCTTT CASSYSTGNTEAFF
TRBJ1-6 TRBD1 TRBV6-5 TGTGCCAGCAGATCCAGGGGGCCCAATTCACCCCTCCACTTT CASRSRGPNSPLHF
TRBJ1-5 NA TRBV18 TGTGCCAGCTCAATTTCACATAGCAATCAGCCCCAGCATTTT CASSISHSNQPQHF
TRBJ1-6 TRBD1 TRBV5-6 TGTGCCAGCAGCTTAGGCCTGACAGGGGGGGACTCACCCCTCCACTTT CASSLGLTGGDSPLHF